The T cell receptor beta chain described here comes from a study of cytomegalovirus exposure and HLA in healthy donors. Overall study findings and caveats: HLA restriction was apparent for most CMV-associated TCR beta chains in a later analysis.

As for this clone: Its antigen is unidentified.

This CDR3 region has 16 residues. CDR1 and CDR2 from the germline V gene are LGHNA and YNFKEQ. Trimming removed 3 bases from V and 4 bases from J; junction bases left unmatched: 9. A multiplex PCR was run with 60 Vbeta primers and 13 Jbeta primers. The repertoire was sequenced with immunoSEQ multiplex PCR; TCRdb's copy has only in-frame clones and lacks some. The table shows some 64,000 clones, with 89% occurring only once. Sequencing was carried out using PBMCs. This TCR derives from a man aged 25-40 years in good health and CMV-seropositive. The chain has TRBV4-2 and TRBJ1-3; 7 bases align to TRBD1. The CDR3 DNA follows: TGTGCCAGCAGCCAGTCACAGGGGCAGTTCGGAAACACCATATATTTT. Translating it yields CASSQSQGQFGNTIYF.